The present TCR beta chain was sequenced within a study of control samples from healthy donors and cancer patients. V was trimmed by 5 bases and J by 1 base, leaving 9 bases between them. The CDR3 length is 13 residues. The V gene's germline CDR1 is SGHAT and CDR2 FQNNGV. The table came from immunoSEQ multiplex PCR; TCRdb's copy has only in-frame clones and leaves some out. The sample contains around 230,000 clones, around 94% of which appear only once. The sequence was collected from a man aged 50-59 years in good health. The rearrangement uses TRBV11-2 and TRBJ2-7; tentatively, D is TRBD1 (6 bases). Sequencing was carried out using blood. CDR3 region: CASSPGHSYEQYV. DNA of the CDR3: TGTGCCAGCAGCCCGGGACATTCCTACGAGCAGTACGTC.